These 29 T cell receptor beta chains share one sample of origin, sequenced in a study of CD8 T cells in cerebrospinal fluid in Alzheimer's disease. TCRdb re-called the 10x single-cell sequencing reads and shows each CDR3 protein once, DNA omitted. Its clone listing holds roughly 1,400 distinct CDR3 sequences. Source material: cerebrospinal fluid. Receptors originate from a human donor in good health.

According to its frequency, this clonotype is medium-sized. The rearrangement links TRBV4-2 to TRBJ2-1. Germline lookup yields CDR1 LGHNA and CDR2 YNFKEQ. This CDR3 has 16 residues. CDR3 residues: CASSQEWGSSYNEQFF.

In terms of frequency, this clonotype is medium-sized. This sequence joins TRBV18 and TRBJ1-4; there is no DNA to check the TCRdb D call of TRBD1. The germline CDR1 and CDR2 sequences are KGHSH and LQKENI. This CDR3 region has 16 residues. CDR3: CASSPNGQGRNEKLFF.

By frequency, this clonotype registers medium-sized. The chain uses TRBV10-1 and TRBJ2-7; the D gene TCRdb calls, TRBD1, cannot be checked with no DNA. The germline V gene encodes CDR1 WNHNN and CDR2 SYGVQD (reference sequence). The CDR3 spans 15 residues. The CDR3 reads CASSGTGDPKYEQYF.

This clonotype is medium-sized by frequency. This chain joins TRBV10-3 and TRBJ1-6; TCRdb reports TRBD1, a call that lacks DNA to check it against. CDR1 is ENHRY and CDR2 is SYGVKD in the germline V gene. The CDR3 is 15 amino acids. The CDR3 here is CAISDSGTGNSPLHF.

In terms of frequency, this clonotype is medium-sized. The V call is TRBV28, the J call TRBJ1-6; the TRBD1 assignment by TCRdb is unverifiable without DNA. Germline V CDR1 and CDR2: MDHEN, SYDVKM. CDR3 length equals 18 residues. CDR3 sequence reads: CASSSPSMPGTVNSPLHF.

Frequency places this clonotype as large (0.1 to 1%). The chain joins TRBV27 to TRBJ2-5; there is no DNA to check the TCRdb D call of TRBD1. This CDR3 is 13 amino acids long. Germline CDR1 and CDR2: MNHEY and SMNVEV (reference sequence). Here the CDR3 reads CASSLGRGVTQYF.

This clonotype ranks as large in terms of frequency. This chain connects TRBV7-2 to TRBJ1-3; TCRdb's D call, TRBD1, is unchecked because there is no DNA. The CDR3 is made up of 16 amino acids. Per the germline V gene, CDR1 is SGHTA and CDR2 is FQGNSA. The CDR3 sequence is CASSLTGGNSGNTIYF.

Considering frequency, this clonotype is medium-sized (0.01 to 0.1%). The chain is built from TRBV7-2 and TRBJ2-3. Germline-derived CDR1 and CDR2 are SGHTA and FQGNSA. The CDR3 is 14 amino acids. The chain's CDR3 is CASSPYYSTDTQYF.

This clonotype is medium-sized (0.01 to 0.1%) by frequency. The rearrangement links TRBV25-1 to TRBJ1-2; there is no DNA to check the TCRdb D call of TRBD1. Germline CDR1 MGHDK, CDR2 SYGVNS. The CDR3 sequence is 14 residues long. The CDR3 protein is CASSETGRVAGYTF.

Measured by frequency, this clonotype is medium-sized. This chain links TRBV18 with TRBJ1-2. The CDR3 loop spans 13 amino acids. Germline CDR1 KGHSH, CDR2 LQKENI. The CDR3: CASSPEGSYGYTF.

Measured by frequency, this clonotype is medium-sized. The V call is TRBV30, the J call TRBJ1-1; TCRdb's assignment of TRBD1 cannot be checked, as there is no DNA. This CDR3 comprises 13 residues. Germline assignment: CDR1 GTSNPN and CDR2 SVGIG (reference sequence). The chain's CDR3 is CAWSPLGSREAFF.

Measured by frequency, this clonotype is medium-sized. The rearrangement joins TRBV2 to TRBJ2-3; TCRdb designates TRBD2, a call that cannot be tested without DNA. The germline V gene encodes CDR1 SNHLY and CDR2 FYNNEI. CDR3 length: 15 residues. This CDR3 reads CASSGPQRHTDTQYF.

This clonotype is called medium-sized based on its frequency. CDR3 loop: CASSQEANTEAFF. The V call is TRBV3-1, the J call TRBJ1-1. In germline, CDR1 is LGHDT, CDR2 YNNKEL (reference sequence). CDR3 length equals 13 residues.

This clonotype shows up as medium-sized (0.01 to 0.1%) by frequency. The rearrangement joins TRBV14 to TRBJ1-2; the D call from TCRdb, TRBD1, cannot be confirmed without DNA. Looked up from germline, CDR1 is SGHDN and CDR2 is FVKESK. CDR3 length: 14 residues. This CDR3 is CASSQGRGGFGYTF.

V is TRBV11-2 and J is TRBJ2-7; TCRdb indicates TRBD2, and absent DNA this call remains unverified. The CDR3 length is 18 residues. Germline-derived CDR1 and CDR2 are SGHAT and FQNNGV. CDR3 region: CASSFLSSEDRSLDEQYF.

This clonotype is classed as medium-sized by frequency. The chain uses TRBV4-3 and TRBJ1-6; TCRdb's D gene call, TRBD1, goes unchecked for lack of DNA. The CDR3 totals 14 residues. Germline CDR1 LGHNA, CDR2 YSLEER. CDR3 residues: CASSQWGHNSPLHF.

This clonotype is medium-sized (0.01 to 0.1%) by frequency. The chain couples TRBV6-6 to TRBJ1-3. The length of the CDR3 is 13 residues. CDR1 is MNHNY, CDR2 SVGAGI, per germline (reference sequence). CDR3 loop: CASSALGWDTIYF.

In terms of frequency, this clonotype is medium-sized. The chain couples TRBV28 to TRBJ1-4. Germline V gene sequence: CDR1 MDHEN, CDR2 SYDVKM. The length of the CDR3 is 13 residues. The CDR3 loop reads CASGRETNEKLFF.

Frequency places this clonotype as medium-sized (0.01 to 0.1%). The chain links TRBV4-2 to TRBJ1-1. Germline values: CDR1 LGHNA, CDR2 YNFKEQ. CDR3 length equals 13 residues. CDR3 in amino acids: CASSQDRRGEAFF.

In terms of frequency, this clonotype is medium-sized (0.01 to 0.1%). The chain carries TRBV6-5 and TRBJ1-5. The V gene's germline CDR1 is MNHEY and CDR2 SVGAGI. The CDR3 has 15 amino acids. The CDR3 sequence is CASSREGLSNQPQHF.

This clonotype is identified as medium-sized from frequency. The genes are TRBV2 and TRBJ2-4; TCRdb designates TRBD2, a call that cannot be tested without DNA. This CDR3 region has 15 residues. Germline values: CDR1 SNHLY, CDR2 FYNNEI. This chain's CDR3 is CASMPVLADKNIQYF.

This clonotype is labeled medium-sized (0.01 to 0.1%) based on frequency. This chain connects TRBV14 to TRBJ1-2. The length of the CDR3 is 14 residues. CDR1 SGHDN and CDR2 FVKESK come from the germline V gene. The CDR3 is CASSQGAGNYGYTF.

Considering frequency, this clonotype is medium-sized. The rearrangement links TRBV7-8 to TRBJ2-1; the TRBD2 assignment by TCRdb is unverifiable without DNA. The germline CDR1 and CDR2 sequences are SGHVS and FQNEAQ. CDR3 size: 14 residues. This CDR3 is CASSLGGGVGEQFF. The full variable domain, rest sourced from reference TRBV7-8 and TRBJ2-1, is GAGVSQSPRYKVAKRGQDVALRCDPISGHVSLFWYQQALGQGPEFLTYFQNEAQLDKSGLPSDRFFAERPEGSVSTLKIQRTQQEDSAVYLCASSLGGGVGEQFFGPGTRLTVL.

In terms of frequency, this clonotype is medium-sized. The chain joins TRBV7-2 to TRBJ2-7; TCRdb picks TRBD1, but there is no DNA to check that call. The V gene's germline CDR1 is SGHTA and CDR2 FQGNSA. CDR3 length: 14 amino acids. The CDR3 sequence is CASSPGQYSYEQYF.

This clonotype shows up as medium-sized by frequency. V usage is TRBV9 and J usage is TRBJ2-3; lacking DNA, the TRBD2 call made by TCRdb goes unchecked. Germline loops: CDR1 SGDLS, CDR2 YYNGEE. The CDR3 covers 15 residues. The chain's CDR3 is CASSVGLTPTDTQYF.

This chain connects TRBV19 to TRBJ1-5; no DNA is available, so the TRBD1 call from TCRdb remains unchecked. The germline V gene has CDR1 LNHDA and CDR2 SQIVND (reference sequence). CDR3 length equals 15 residues. Here the CDR3 reads CASNLGTGPNQPQHF.

According to its frequency, this clonotype is medium-sized (0.01 to 0.1%). The gene calls are TRBV6-5 and TRBJ1-1. Germline-derived CDR1 and CDR2 are MNHEY and SVGAGI. CDR3 size: 15 residues. CDR3: CASSYQRQMNTEAFF.

This clonotype is labeled large based on frequency. The V and J genes are TRBV6-5 and TRBJ2-3; the TRBD1 assignment by TCRdb is unverifiable without DNA. In germline, CDR1 is MNHEY, CDR2 SVGAGI. The CDR3 runs 14 residues. The chain's CDR3 is CASSSGSSTDTQYF.

Its frequency marks this clonotype as medium-sized. The chain joins TRBV2 to TRBJ1-2. CDR1 SNHLY and CDR2 FYNNEI come from the germline V gene. CDR3 size: 14 residues. The CDR3 is CASRFRLANYGYTF. The variable domain in full, completed from reference TRBV2 and TRBJ1-2, reads EPEVTQTPSHQVTQMGQEVILRCVPISNHLYFYWYRQILGQKVEFLVSFYNNEISEKSEIFDDQFSVERPDGSNFTLKIRSTKLEDSAMYFCASRFRLANYGYTFGSGTRLTVV.